This T cell receptor beta chain is from a study of PD-1 blockade in classical Hodgkin lymphoma. Whole-study context: Nivolumab 3 mg/kg was given intravenously every 2 weeks.

Each and every patient relapsed after autologous stem cell transplantation, and patients got differing brentuximab vedotin exposure. Complete response, partial response or progressive disease constituted the best responses recorded. The repertoire was sequenced with immunoSEQ multiplex PCR; TCRdb's copy has only in-frame clones and lacks some. The sample yields 6,000 to 7,500 clones, about four fifths seen once. The source is a human donor with classical Hodgkin lymphoma. Sample: peripheral blood mononuclear cells (PBMCs), taken at baseline.

The CDR3 reads CASSLRAPTREQYF. CDR3 nucleotides: TGTGCCAGCAGTTTACGAGCTCCTACGCGCGAGCAGTACTTC. The V call is TRBV27, the J call TRBJ2-7; D is uncertain. Germline V gene data show CDR1 as MNHEY and CDR2 as SMNVEV (reference sequence). Trimming stripped 2 bases from V and 6 bases from J, with 14 bases between. The CDR3 has 14 residues.